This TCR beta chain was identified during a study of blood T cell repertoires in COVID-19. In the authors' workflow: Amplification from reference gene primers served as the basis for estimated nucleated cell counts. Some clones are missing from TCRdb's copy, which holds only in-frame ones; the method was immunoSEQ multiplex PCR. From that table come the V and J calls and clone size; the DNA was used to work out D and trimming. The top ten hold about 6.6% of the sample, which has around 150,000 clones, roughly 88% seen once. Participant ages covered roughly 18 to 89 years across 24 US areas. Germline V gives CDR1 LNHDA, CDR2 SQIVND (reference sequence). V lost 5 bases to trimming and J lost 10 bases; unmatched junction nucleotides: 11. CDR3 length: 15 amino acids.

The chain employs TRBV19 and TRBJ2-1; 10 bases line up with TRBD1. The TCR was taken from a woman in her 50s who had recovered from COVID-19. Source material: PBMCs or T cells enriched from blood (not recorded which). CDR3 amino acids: CASSPPGTGVREQFF. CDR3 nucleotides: TGTGCCAGTAGTCCCCCCGGGACAGGGGTAAGGGAGCAGTTCTTC.